The 9 T cell receptor beta chains below come from one sample, sequenced in a study of blood T cell repertoires in COVID-19. The table came from immunoSEQ multiplex PCR; TCRdb's copy has only in-frame clones and leaves some out. The repertoire holds more than 250,000 clones, 75% to 90% seen once, with about 5% in the top ten. Sequencing used peripheral blood. The source is a man in his 60s who had recovered from COVID-19.

V usage is TRBV30 and J usage is TRBJ1-5; the D is unclear. The germline V and J ends were trimmed by 3 bases and 3 bases, with 9 bases remaining between them. The CDR3 consists of 13 residues. Germline loops: CDR1 GTSNPN, CDR2 SVGIG (reference sequence). CDR3 sequence (DNA): TGTGCCTGGAGCCAAACACACAATCAGCCCCAGCATTTT. This encodes CAWSQTHNQPQHF. The full variable domain, completed using reference TRBV30 and TRBJ1-5, is SQTIHQWPATLVQPVGSPLSLECTVEGTSNPNLYWYRQAAGRGLQLLFYSVGIGQISSEVPQNLSASRPQDRQFILSSKKLLLSDSGFYLCAWSQTHNQPQHFGDGTRLSIL.

CDR3 nucleotides: TGCAGCGTTCGAACCGGGCCCCGGGGGTACGAGCAGTACTTC. Its translation is CSVRTGPRGYEQYF. The chain couples TRBV29-1 to TRBJ2-7; tentative D call: TRBD2 (6 bases). Germline CDR1 is SQVTM and CDR2 is ANQGSEA. Trimming stripped 5 bases from V and 4 bases from J, with 18 bases between. This CDR3 is built from 14 residues.

This sequence joins TRBV7-8 and TRBJ2-1; TRBD2 matches at 12 bases. The V and J ends lost 4 bases and 7 bases, in that order; junction bases with no gene match: 5. Germline V gene lookup returns CDR1 SGHVS and CDR2 FQNEAQ. The CDR3 spans 15 residues. The CDR3 DNA reads TGTGCCAGCAGCTACGGACTAGCGGGGCTTAATGAGCAGTTCTTC. As protein: CASSYGLAGLNEQFF.

The chain links TRBV5-4 to TRBJ2-7, with TRBD1 matching 9 bases. V was clipped by 4 bases and J by 9 bases; unmatched bases: 20. Per the germline V gene, CDR1 is SGHNT and CDR2 is YYREEE (reference sequence). CDR3 length equals 17 residues. CDR3 loop: CASSVGGAGTGSFGQYF. In DNA, the CDR3 is TGTGCCAGCAGCGTCGGGGGAGCGGGGACAGGGAGCTTTGGGCAGTACTTC.

This clone was picked up a small number of times. Other DNA sequences in this specimen translate into the identical CDR3. This chain joins TRBV5-5 and TRBJ2-3; D might be TRBD1 (5 bases). Trimming took 2 bases from V and 4 from J, leaving 8 bases between them. The CDR3 runs 13 residues. Germline V lookup: CDR1 SGHKS, CDR2 YYEKEE (reference sequence). The DNA for the CDR3 is TGTGCCAGCAGCTTCCAGGGCGCAGATACGCAGTATTTT. This codes for CASSFQGADTQYF.

The J gene is TRBJ1-3, the V gene TRBV6-5, with TRBD1 as a possible D gene (5 bases). The CDR3 contains 16 residues. The germline V gene has CDR1 MNHEY and CDR2 SVGAGI. Between the trimmed V and J ends, which lost 0 bases and 3 bases, there was a span of 12 bases. The CDR3 reads CASSYSGRVGGNTIYF. CDR3 in DNA: TGTGCCAGCAGTTACTCAGGCAGGGTTGGTGGAAACACCATATATTTT.

In nucleotides, the CDR3 is TGTGCCAGCTCACCACGGCTTTGGGCAGGGAACGGGGAGCTGTTTTTT. Protein product: CASSPRLWAGNGELFF. The V call is TRBV18, the J call TRBJ2-2, with D perhaps matching TRBD1 (5 bases). The CDR3 is 16 amino acids. V was cut by 1 base and J by 7 bases, with 16 bases left in between. Germline assignment: CDR1 KGHSH and CDR2 LQKENI. Full variable domain (rest looked up from reference TRBV18 and TRBJ2-2): NAGVMQNPRHLVRRRGQEARLRCSPMKGHSHVYWYRQLPEEGLKFMVYLQKENIIDESGMPKERFSAEFPKEGPSILRIQQVVRGDSAAYFCASSPRLWAGNGELFFGEGSRLTVL.

V and J are TRBV24-1 and TRBJ2-7, with D possibly TRBD1 on 6 matching bases. Germline lookup yields CDR1 KGHDR and CDR2 SFDVKD. CDR3 length equals 14 residues. Trimming cost V 4 bases and J 5 bases, with 14 bases left between them. CDR3 protein: CATSETGTGNEQYF. CDR3 sequence (DNA): TGTGCCACCAGTGAAACAGGGACCGGGAACGAGCAGTACTTC.

The chain has TRBV5-1 and TRBJ2-2; 13 bases align to TRBD2. This CDR3 comprises 19 residues. The V gene end was trimmed by 4 bases and the J gene end by 0 bases; junction bases not matched to a gene: 9. Germline V gives CDR1 SGHRS, CDR2 YFSETQ. The CDR3 DNA reads TGCGCCAGCAGCCATGGGACTAGCGGGACGACCTCGAACACCGGGGAGCTGTTTTTT. Protein: CASSHGTSGTTSNTGELFF.